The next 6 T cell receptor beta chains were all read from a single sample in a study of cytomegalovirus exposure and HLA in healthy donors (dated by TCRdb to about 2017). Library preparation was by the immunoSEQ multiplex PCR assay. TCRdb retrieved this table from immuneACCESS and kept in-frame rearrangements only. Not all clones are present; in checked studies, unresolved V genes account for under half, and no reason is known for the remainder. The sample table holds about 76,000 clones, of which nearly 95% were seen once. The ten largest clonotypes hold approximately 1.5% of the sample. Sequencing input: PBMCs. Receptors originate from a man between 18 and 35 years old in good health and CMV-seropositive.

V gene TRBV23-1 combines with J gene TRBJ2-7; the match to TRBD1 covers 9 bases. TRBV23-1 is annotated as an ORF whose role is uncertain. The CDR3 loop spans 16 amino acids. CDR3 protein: CAVTLGGQGHSYEQYF. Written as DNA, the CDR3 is TGCGCTGTGACCCTGGGAGGACAGGGGCACTCCTACGAGCAGTACTTC.

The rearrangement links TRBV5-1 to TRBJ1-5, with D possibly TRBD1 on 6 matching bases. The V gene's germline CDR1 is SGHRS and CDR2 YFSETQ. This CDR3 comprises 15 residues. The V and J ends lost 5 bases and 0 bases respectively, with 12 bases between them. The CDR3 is CASRRDIYSNQPQHF. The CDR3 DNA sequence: TGCGCCAGCAGACGGGACATTTATAGCAATCAGCCCCAGCATTTT.

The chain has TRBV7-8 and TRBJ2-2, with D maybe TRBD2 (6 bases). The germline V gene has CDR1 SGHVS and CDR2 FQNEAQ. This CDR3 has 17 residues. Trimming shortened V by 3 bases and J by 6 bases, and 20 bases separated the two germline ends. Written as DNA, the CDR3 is TGTGCCAGCAGCTTCCCCGGACTACCTAGGTGGGCCGGGGAGCTGTTTTTT. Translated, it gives CASSFPGLPRWAGELFF.

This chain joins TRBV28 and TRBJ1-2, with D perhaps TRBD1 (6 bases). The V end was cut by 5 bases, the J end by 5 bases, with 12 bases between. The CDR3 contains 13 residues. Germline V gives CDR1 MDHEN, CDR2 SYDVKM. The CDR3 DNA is TGTGCCAGCAGTGTACACAGGGTTTATGGCTACACCTTC. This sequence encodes CASSVHRVYGYTF.

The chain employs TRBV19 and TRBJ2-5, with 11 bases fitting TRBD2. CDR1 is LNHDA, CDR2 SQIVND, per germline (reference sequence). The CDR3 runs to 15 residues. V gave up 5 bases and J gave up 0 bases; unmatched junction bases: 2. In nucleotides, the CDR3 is TGTGCCAGTAGTTCTAGCGGGAGGTACCAAGAGACCCAGTACTTC. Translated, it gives CASSSSGRYQETQYF.

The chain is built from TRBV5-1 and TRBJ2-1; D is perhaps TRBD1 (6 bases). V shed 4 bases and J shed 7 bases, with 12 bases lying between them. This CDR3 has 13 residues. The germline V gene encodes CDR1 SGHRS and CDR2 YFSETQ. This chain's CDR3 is CASSLEGGNEQFF. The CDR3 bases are TGCGCCAGCAGCCTCGAAGGGGGAAATGAGCAGTTCTTC.